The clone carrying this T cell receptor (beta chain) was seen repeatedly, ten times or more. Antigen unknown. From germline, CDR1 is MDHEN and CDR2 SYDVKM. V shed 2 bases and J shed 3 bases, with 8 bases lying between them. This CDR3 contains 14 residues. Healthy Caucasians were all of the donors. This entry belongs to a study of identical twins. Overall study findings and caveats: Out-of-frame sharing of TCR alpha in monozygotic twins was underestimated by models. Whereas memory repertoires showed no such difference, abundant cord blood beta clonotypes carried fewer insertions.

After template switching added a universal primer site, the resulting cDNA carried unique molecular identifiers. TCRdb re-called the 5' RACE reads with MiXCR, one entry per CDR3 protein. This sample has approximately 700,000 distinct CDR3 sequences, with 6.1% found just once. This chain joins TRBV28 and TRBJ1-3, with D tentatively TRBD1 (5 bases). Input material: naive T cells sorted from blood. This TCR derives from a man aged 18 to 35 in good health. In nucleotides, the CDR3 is TGTGCCAGCAGTTTAGGGGGAGTTGGAAACACCATATATTTT. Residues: CASSLGGVGNTIYF.